Presented here are 25 T cell receptor beta chains from one specimen sequenced in a study of shared clonotypes between healthy human individuals (dated by TCRdb to between 2020 and 2021). For the CD8 naive samples, CD45RO-negative cells were positively selected for CCR7, yielding a CD45RA+CCR7+ population from which TemRA cells were excluded. Library prep was done by the immunoSEQ multiplex PCR assay. The table comes from immuneACCESS by way of TCRdb, which keeps in-frame sequences with V and J called. Part of the clones is missing from these tables; in studies checked, under half for an unresolved V gene and the rest for unknown reasons. This sample lists about 590,000 clones; roughly 96% were detected once. The ten largest clones represent around 0.097% of the sample. Sequenced input: naive CD8+ T cells sorted from blood. What this sample's cell subset or site label stands for: CD45RA+CCR7+. The receptors here all came from a woman in her 30s in good health.

This rearrangement joins TRBV29-1 to TRBJ2-5, with D possibly being TRBD1 (5 bases). The end of the DNA aligns better with TRBJ2-7, so the J call may be wrong. Germline CDR1 reads SQVTM; CDR2 reads ANQGSEA. The CDR3 length is 13 residues. The CDR3 sequence: CSVIWGFAVEQYF. The CDR3 nucleotides read TGCAGCGTCATCTGGGGCTTCGCGGTCGAGCAGTACTTC.

The chain is built from TRBV19 and TRBJ2-1; 7 bases fit TRBD2. V trimming: 3 bases; J trimming: 0 bases; junction bases outside the gene matches: 5. The CDR3 extends over 16 amino acids. CDR1 and CDR2 (germline): LNHDA, SQIVND (reference sequence). The CDR3 DNA is TGTGCCAGTAGTATCCTAGCGGTTAGCTCCTACAATGAGCAGTTCTTC. Encoded protein: CASSILAVSSYNEQFF.

This clone was detected only once. The DNA of the CDR3 is TGTGCCAGCAGTATAAGAGGGAGCCCGGTGACTGAAGCTTTCTTT. This sequence encodes CASSIRGSPVTEAFF. V usage is TRBV28 and J usage is TRBJ1-1; D is uncertain. The CDR3 runs to 15 residues. Trimming shortened V by 5 bases and J by 5 bases, and 18 bases separated the two germline ends. The V gene's germline CDR1 is MDHEN and CDR2 SYDVKM.

This clone was observed a single time. The chain combines TRBV6-6 with TRBJ2-7; 11 nucleotides match TRBD2. The CDR3 has 15 residues. Trimming took 6 bases from V and 3 from J; bases not matched to a gene: 7. Germline CDR1 MNHNY, CDR2 SVGAGI (reference sequence). CDR3 region: CASSRLLAGDYEQYF. Written as DNA, the CDR3 is TGTGCCAGCAGCCGACTACTAGCGGGGGACTACGAGCAGTACTTC.

The rearrangement uses TRBV2 and TRBJ2-7; no definite D call. CDR1 and CDR2 from the germline V gene are SNHLY and FYNNEI. The CDR3 consists of 11 residues. Trimming removed 10 bases from V and 0 bases from J, with 7 bases in between. The CDR3 nucleotides read TGTGCCACCCAAGACTCCTACGAGCAGTACTTC. It specifies CATQDSYEQYF.

The sample holds one count of this clone. The chain couples TRBV5-1 to TRBJ2-7; the D gene is possibly TRBD2 (7 bases). CDR1 and CDR2 from the germline V gene are SGHRS and YFSETQ. CDR3 length: 14 residues. V lost 2 bases and J 5 bases, leaving 14 bases between the germline ends. For the CDR3, the DNA is TGCGCCAGCAGCTTAGGGGGGAGGGCCCACGAGCAGTACTTC. Protein sequence: CASSLGGRAHEQYF. The whole variable domain, filled in from reference TRBV5-1 and TRBJ2-7, reads KAGVTQTPRYLIKTRGQQVTLSCSPISGHRSVSWYQQTPGQGLQFLFEYFSETQRNKGNFPGRFSGRQFSNSRSEMNVSTLELGDSALYLCASSLGGRAHEQYFGPGTRLTVT.

This clone has just one count. The gene calls are TRBV14 and TRBJ2-7, with no clear D. The germline V and J ends were trimmed by 1 base and 3 bases, with 10 bases remaining between them. The CDR3 is 14 residues long. Per germline, CDR1 SGHDN and CDR2 FVKESK. CDR3 sequence (DNA): TGTGCCAGCAGCCAAGTACACGGTCGCTACGAGCAGTACTTC. Protein product: CASSQVHGRYEQYF.

The chain uses TRBV7-6 and TRBJ1-2, with 9 bases identical to TRBD1. The CDR3 totals 16 residues. Losses at the gene ends were 0 bases for V and 0 bases for J; bases not matched to a gene: 2. Germline CDR1 is SGHVS and CDR2 is FNYEAQ. The CDR3 loop is CASSLATGGANYGYTF. In nucleotides, the CDR3 is TGTGCCAGCAGCTTAGCGACAGGGGGAGCTAACTATGGCTACACCTTC.

This clone has a single count. The chain links TRBV19 to TRBJ2-3; the match to TRBD2 covers 12 bases. Per the germline V gene, CDR1 is LNHDA and CDR2 is SQIVND (reference sequence). The CDR3 consists of 15 residues. Germline trimming cut 6 bases from V and 5 bases from J; bases unmatched to any gene: 6. The CDR3 sequence is CASSVLAGGGDTQYF. CDR3 coding DNA: TGTGCCAGTAGCGTACTAGCGGGAGGAGGAGATACGCAGTATTTT. The variable domain in full, with the rest retrieved from reference TRBV19 and TRBJ2-3, is DGGITQSPKYLFRKEGQNVTLSCEQNLNHDAMYWYRQDPGQGLRLIYYSQIVNDFQKGDIAEGYSVSREKKESFPLTVTSAQKNPTAFYLCASSVLAGGGDTQYFGPGTRLTVL.

The chain couples TRBV28 to TRBJ2-1; a weak D match, TRBD2 (6 bases). Trimming removed 3 bases at V and 13 bases at J, with 13 bases between. CDR1 and CDR2 from the germline V gene are MDHEN and SYDVKM. The CDR3 is 12 amino acids. The CDR3 nucleotides read TGTGCCAGCAGTTTTTGGGACTTCTCTCAGTTCTTC. Protein sequence: CASSFWDFSQFF.

The rearrangement uses TRBV4-1 and TRBJ1-5, with 10 bases that match TRBD1. In germline, CDR1 is MGHRA, CDR2 YSYEKL. V lost 1 base and J lost 9; bases outside the gene matches: 3. The CDR3 has 14 residues. This CDR3 is CASSQARTGGPQHF. The CDR3 nucleotides read TGCGCCAGCAGCCAAGCACGGACAGGGGGGCCCCAGCATTTT.

The CDR3 here is CASSSRQGGNQPQHF. CDR3 DNA: TGTGCCAGCAGTTCGCGACAGGGAGGGAATCAGCCCCAGCATTTT. This rearrangement joins TRBV6-1 to TRBJ1-5; 7 nucleotides agree with TRBD1. The junction had 8 bases not matched to a gene; V was cut back by 5 bases and J by 4 bases. CDR3 size: 15 residues. The germline V gene encodes CDR1 MNHNS and CDR2 SASEGT.

The chain couples TRBV27 to TRBJ2-3; 7 bases are a match to TRBD2. V lost 2 bases to trimming and J lost 8 bases; unmatched junction nucleotides: 7. Germline CDR1 MNHEY, CDR2 SMNVEV (reference sequence). The CDR3 contains 14 residues. CDR3 nucleotide sequence: TGTGCCAGCAGTTTAAGCGGGAAAGAAGGTACGCAGTATTTT. Translating it yields CASSLSGKEGTQYF.

V gene TRBV19 combines with J gene TRBJ2-1; either TRBD1 or TRBD2 may supply D (5 bases each). Trimming removed 4 bases at V and 0 bases at J, with 19 bases between. The CDR3 runs to 18 residues. In germline, CDR1 is LNHDA, CDR2 SQIVND (reference sequence). CDR3 bases: TGTGCCAGTAGTACGCCGGGACGGCGATATAGCTCCTACAATGAGCAGTTCTTC. Translating gives CASSTPGRRYSSYNEQFF.

This chain connects TRBV19 to TRBJ1-4, with TRBD1 matching over 9 bases. J gave up 0 bases and V 7 bases, and 3 bases lay outside the gene matches. This CDR3 has 15 residues. Per germline, CDR1 LNHDA and CDR2 SQIVND (reference sequence). The CDR3, as DNA: TGTGCCAGTAACGACAGGGGGGCAACTAATGAAAAACTGTTTTTT. Encoded protein: CASNDRGATNEKLFF.

The V and J genes are TRBV5-4 and TRBJ2-7, with TRBD1 matching over 7 bases. The CDR3 sequence is 14 residues long. Germline trimming cut 5 bases from V and 3 bases from J; bases unmatched to any gene: 8. Germline assignment: CDR1 SGHNT and CDR2 YYREEE (reference sequence). CDR3 residues: CASSSGTDFYEQYF. The CDR3 nucleotides read TGTGCCAGCAGTTCCGGGACAGACTTCTACGAGCAGTACTTC.

V and J are TRBV27 and TRBJ2-4, with 7 bases fitting TRBD1. CDR3 length equals 16 residues. CDR1 MNHEY and CDR2 SMNVEV come from the germline V gene (reference sequence). V was pared by 5 bases and J by 0 bases, with 7 bases of the junction left unmatched. In nucleotides, the CDR3 is TGTGCCAGCAGTCCAGGGACAGTTCTAGCCAAAAACATTCAGTACTTC. It encodes CASSPGTVLAKNIQYF.

The chain is built from TRBV9 and TRBJ2-3; the D gene is possibly TRBD2 (5 bases). Germline V gene lookup returns CDR1 SGDLS and CDR2 YYNGEE. The V and J ends lost 3 bases and 4 bases respectively, with 12 bases between them. This CDR3 comprises 14 residues. Here the CDR3 reads CASSEGGLADTQYF. The CDR3 DNA reads TGTGCCAGCAGCGAGGGCGGGCTGGCAGATACGCAGTATTTT.

The chain recombines TRBV6-6 with TRBJ2-7, with TRBD1 matching over 8 bases. The CDR3 totals 14 residues. Losses at the gene ends were 7 bases for V and 1 base for J; bases not matched to a gene: 6. CDR1 and CDR2 (germline): MNHNY, SVGAGI (reference sequence). In DNA form, the CDR3 reads TGTGCCAGCAAGACAGGGGTTGGATCCTACGAGCAGTACTTC. It codes for CASKTGVGSYEQYF.

The chain employs TRBV2 and TRBJ1-5, with a possible D match to TRBD1 (5 bases). Trimming removed 8 bases from V and 4 bases from J, with 21 bases in between. Germline V gene lookup returns CDR1 SNHLY and CDR2 FYNNEI. The CDR3 runs to 16 residues. CDR3 coding DNA: TGTGCCAGCCAACCCTCAGGACCGAGGGGAAATCAGCCCCAGCATTTT. Amino acid sequence: CASQPSGPRGNQPQHF.

The chain links TRBV13 to TRBJ1-2; 12 bases fit TRBD1. CDR1 is PRHDT and CDR2 is FYEKMQ in the germline V gene (reference sequence). There are 16 residues in the CDR3. V was pared by 5 bases and J by 4 bases, with 8 bases of the junction left unmatched. CDR3 residues: CASSPRGQGAIYGYTF. The CDR3 DNA reads as TGTGCCAGCAGCCCAAGGGGACAGGGGGCAATCTATGGCTACACCTTC.

The chain links TRBV27 to TRBJ2-7; D perhaps matches TRBD2 (8 bases). Germline V gene data show CDR1 as MNHEY and CDR2 as SMNVEV (reference sequence). V was trimmed by 8 bases and J by 5 bases, leaving 22 bases between them. CDR3 size: 15 residues. The CDR3, as DNA: TGTGCCAGCCGACTGGGGACAGCGGGAGTCCACGAGCAGTACTTC. It encodes CASRLGTAGVHEQYF.

The J gene is TRBJ2-2, the V gene TRBV28; 9 nucleotides match TRBD2. J was trimmed by 5 bases and V by 3 bases; bases with no gene match: 7. Germline CDR1 and CDR2: MDHEN and SYDVKM. This CDR3 is 16 amino acids long. The CDR3 region has the DNA TGTGCCAGCAGTTTCGGCCTAGCGGGAAGGACCGGGGAGCTGTTTTTT. It is translated as CASSFGLAGRTGELFF.

V gene TRBV4-2 combines with J gene TRBJ2-7; TRBD2 matches 13 bases. Trimming took 4 bases from V and 7 from J; bases not matched to a gene: 4. Germline V gene sequence: CDR1 LGHNA, CDR2 YNFKEQ. The CDR3 extends over 14 amino acids. The CDR3 DNA reads as TGTGCCAGCAGCCTACCGGGACTAGCGGGGGAGCAGTACTTC. It is translated as CASSLPGLAGEQYF.

V is TRBV6-1 and J is TRBJ2-7; 8 bases agree with TRBD2. This CDR3 has 14 residues. CDR1 is MNHNS, CDR2 SASEGT, per germline. V gave up 7 bases and J gave up 0 bases; unmatched junction bases: 5. The DNA of the CDR3 is TGTGCCAGCAACCTAGCGGGCAGCTCCTACGAGCAGTACTTC. Protein sequence: CASNLAGSSYEQYF.